The table lists the clone carrying this TCR beta chain with a few counts. The same CDR3 is also encoded by other DNA sequences in this sample. V was trimmed by 0 bases and J by 1 base, leaving 4 bases between them. CDR3 size: 13 residues. CDR1 and CDR2 (germline): SGDLS, YYNGEE. These data originate in a study of OX40 agonist ivuxolimab in advanced cancers. Clones were read by immunoSEQ multiplex PCR, and TCRdb kept only the in-frame ones, dropping some. The table has under 70,000 clones, about 90% seen once; the top ten hold roughly 13%. Samples were taken at baseline and on day 1 of cycles 4 and 7. This chain connects TRBV9 to TRBJ1-1; D remains unclear. The receptor was isolated from an adult with an advanced solid tumor such as melanoma, head and neck, liver or kidney cancer. The sample consisted of CD4+ or CD8+ T cells sorted from blood, taken in a trial of the OX40 agonist ivuxolimab. The CDR3 is CASSVAGNTEAFF. DNA for the CDR3: TGTGCCAGCAGCGTAGCGGGGAACACTGAAGCTTTCTTT.